A selection of T cell receptor beta chains follows, all from one sample in a study of radiotherapy plus CTLA-4 blockade in lung cancer. Assay: immunoSEQ multiplex PCR; the TCRdb copy retains only in-frame clones and omits some. The sample holds about 48,000 clones, 75% to 85% seen once. This specimen was peripheral blood, taken from a patient treated with radiotherapy plus ipilimumab. The source of these receptors is a human donor with non-small cell lung cancer who had stable disease on radiotherapy plus ipilimumab. CDR3s include the opening cysteine and the closing phenylalanine or tryptophan. A D gene is named only where the DNA matches it firmly. Not every row has a clone size; where given, it reads once, few, many or a size class.

v_gene: TRBV2; d_gene: NA; j_gene: TRBJ2-1; abundance: NA; CDR3aa: CASRPDRSSYNEQFF; CDR3nt: TGTGCCAGCAGACCCGACCGGAGCTCCTACAATGAGCAGTTCTTC
v_gene: TRBV19; d_gene: NA; j_gene: TRBJ2-7; abundance: once; CDR3aa: CASSMGTNEQYF; CDR3nt: TGTGCCAGTAGTATGGGGACAAACGAGCAGTACTTC
v_gene: TRBV13; d_gene: TRBD2; j_gene: TRBJ2-5; abundance: NA; CDR3aa: CASSGGLAGGRHETQYF; CDR3nt: TGTGCCAGCAGCGGGGGACTAGCGGGAGGTAGACACGAGACCCAGTACTTC
v_gene: TRBV5-4; d_gene: TRBD2; j_gene: TRBJ2-5; abundance: NA; CDR3aa: CASSLSLAVQETQYF; CDR3nt: TGTGCCAGCAGCTTGTCACTAGCGGTACAGGAGACCCAGTACTTC
v_gene: TRBV4-3; d_gene: NA; j_gene: TRBJ2-5; abundance: once; CDR3aa: CASSQGQGGGETQYF; CDR3nt: TGCGCCAGCAGCCAAGGGCAGGGAGGAGGAGAGACCCAGTACTTC
v_gene: TRBV11-2; d_gene: TRBD1; j_gene: TRBJ2-2; abundance: NA; CDR3aa: CASSLLLPGQGTGELFF; CDR3nt: TGTGCCAGCAGCTTACTTCTCCCGGGACAGGGCACCGGGGAGCTGTTTTTT
v_gene: TRBV4-1; d_gene: NA; j_gene: TRBJ1-1; abundance: NA; CDR3aa: CASSQGIVGRGPEAFF; CDR3nt: TGCGCCAGCAGCCAGGGTATCGTTGGGAGGGGCCCTGAAGCTTTCTTT
v_gene: TRBV19; d_gene: NA; j_gene: TRBJ2-7; abundance: NA; CDR3aa: CASSFQGSYEQYF; CDR3nt: TGTGCCAGTAGTTTCCAGGGCTCCTACGAGCAGTACTTC
v_gene: TRBV9; d_gene: NA; j_gene: TRBJ1-2; abundance: once; CDR3aa: CASSVASQTYGYTF; CDR3nt: TGTGCCAGCAGCGTAGCTTCACAGACCTATGGCTACACCTTC
v_gene: TRBV19; d_gene: TRBD2; j_gene: TRBJ2-5; abundance: NA; CDR3aa: CASSSTAASGGETQYF; CDR3nt: TGTGCCAGTAGTAGTACCGCTGCTAGCGGGGGGGAGACCCAGTACTTC
v_gene: TRBV7-2; d_gene: TRBD2; j_gene: TRBJ2-7; abundance: NA; CDR3aa: CASSLSLAGSSYEQYF; CDR3nt: TGTGCCAGCAGCTTATCCCTAGCGGGGTCCTCCTACGAGCAGTACTTC
v_gene: TRBV6-1; d_gene: NA; j_gene: TRBJ2-3; abundance: NA; CDR3aa: CASSEIEANTQYF; CDR3nt: TGTGCCAGCAGTGAAATCGAAGCCAATACGCAGTATTTT
v_gene: TRBV27; d_gene: TRBD2; j_gene: TRBJ2-2; abundance: NA; CDR3aa: CASSLSPGLAGVPGTGELFF; CDR3nt: TGTGCCAGCAGTTTAAGCCCGGGACTAGCGGGAGTGCCGGGCACCGGGGAGCTGTTTTTT
v_gene: TRBV7-9; d_gene: TRBD1; j_gene: TRBJ1-1; abundance: NA; CDR3aa: CASSLGTGVAWNTEAFF; CDR3nt: TGTGCCAGCAGCTTAGGCACAGGGGTGGCTTGGAACACTGAAGCTTTCTTT
v_gene: TRBV13; d_gene: NA; j_gene: TRBJ1-5; abundance: NA; CDR3aa: CASSLGTGTQHF; CDR3nt: TGTGCCAGCAGCTTAGGTACAGGAACCCAGCATTTT
v_gene: TRBV5-6; d_gene: TRBD1; j_gene: TRBJ1-2; abundance: few; CDR3aa: CASSLGLGTVPYGYTF; CDR3nt: TGTGCCAGCAGCTTGGGGCTCGGGACAGTCCCCTATGGCTACACCTTC
v_gene: TRBV2; d_gene: NA; j_gene: TRBJ2-7; abundance: medium-sized; CDR3aa: CASSEAGGSSGYEQYF; CDR3nt: TGTGCCAGCAGTGAAGCGGGGGGATCCTCGGGGTACGAGCAGTACTTC
v_gene: TRBV29-1; d_gene: TRBD1; j_gene: TRBJ2-3; abundance: NA; CDR3aa: CSVRGQSTDTQYF; CDR3nt: TGCAGCGTTAGGGGGCAAAGTACAGATACGCAGTATTTT
v_gene: TRBV5-4; d_gene: TRBD1; j_gene: TRBJ2-3; abundance: NA; CDR3aa: CASSSDRGRTDTQYF; CDR3nt: TGTGCCAGCAGCTCGGACAGGGGGCGCACAGATACGCAGTATTTT
v_gene: TRBV30; d_gene: TRBD1; j_gene: TRBJ2-7; abundance: few; CDR3aa: CAWSGTRGYEQYF; CDR3nt: TGTGCCTGGAGTGGCACCAGGGGGTACGAGCAGTACTTC
v_gene: TRBV30; d_gene: TRBD1; j_gene: TRBJ2-3; abundance: NA; CDR3aa: CAWSPTGGTDTQYF; CDR3nt: TGTGCCTGGAGTCCCACAGGGGGCACAGATACGCAGTATTTT
v_gene: TRBV19; d_gene: NA; j_gene: TRBJ1-1; abundance: NA; CDR3aa: CASTYEYGTEAFF; CDR3nt: TGTGCCAGTACCTATGAGTATGGCACTGAAGCTTTCTTT
v_gene: TRBV28; d_gene: TRBD1; j_gene: TRBJ1-1; abundance: few; CDR3aa: CATHRGLLTEAFF; CDR3nt: TGTGCCACTCACAGGGGGCTCCTCACTGAAGCTTTCTTT
v_gene: TRBV7-9; d_gene: NA; j_gene: TRBJ2-2; abundance: NA; CDR3aa: CASSPLQSRAGELFF; CDR3nt: TGTGCCAGCAGCCCCCTGCAAAGCCGGGCCGGGGAGCTGTTTTTT
v_gene: TRBV5-1; d_gene: TRBD1; j_gene: TRBJ2-1; abundance: few; CDR3aa: CASSSADRGAMNEQFF; CDR3nt: TGCGCCAGCAGCTCGGCGGACAGGGGGGCTATGAATGAGCAGTTCTTC
v_gene: TRBV2; d_gene: NA; j_gene: TRBJ1-2; abundance: few; CDR3aa: CASSEAGGEHYGYTF; CDR3nt: TGTGCCAGCAGTGAAGCGGGAGGGGAGCACTATGGCTACACCTTC
v_gene: TRBV29-1; d_gene: TRBD2; j_gene: TRBJ2-5; abundance: once; CDR3aa: CSGYSGQETQYF; CDR3nt: TGCAGCGGTTATAGCGGGCAAGAGACCCAGTACTTC
v_gene: TRBV7-2; d_gene: TRBD1; j_gene: TRBJ2-2; abundance: NA; CDR3aa: CASSALTGKVGGELFF; CDR3nt: TGTGCCAGCAGCGCGCTGACAGGGAAGGTTGGCGGGGAGCTGTTTTTT
v_gene: TRBV25-1; d_gene: TRBD1; j_gene: TRBJ2-7; abundance: NA; CDR3aa: CASRTGFEQYF; CDR3nt: TGTGCCAGCAGGACAGGGTTCGAGCAGTACTTC
v_gene: TRBV19; d_gene: TRBD1; j_gene: TRBJ2-3; abundance: NA; CDR3aa: CASSSGDRSTDTQYF; CDR3nt: TGTGCCAGTTCAAGTGGGGACAGAAGCACAGATACGCAGTATTTT
v_gene: TRBV27; d_gene: NA; j_gene: TRBJ2-2; abundance: NA; CDR3aa: CASSRNTGELFF; CDR3nt: TGTGCCAGCAGCCGGAACACCGGGGAGCTGTTTTTT
v_gene: TRBV7-2; d_gene: TRBD2; j_gene: TRBJ2-3; abundance: NA; CDR3aa: CASRLGIWEGPDTDTQYF; CDR3nt: TGTGCCAGCAGGTTAGGGATTTGGGAGGGCCCGGACACAGATACGCAGTATTTT
v_gene: TRBV2; d_gene: TRBD2; j_gene: TRBJ2-1; abundance: NA; CDR3aa: CASSPSGGPYNEQFF; CDR3nt: TGTGCCAGCAGTCCTAGCGGGGGCCCCTACAATGAGCAGTTCTTC
v_gene: TRBV19; d_gene: TRBD1; j_gene: TRBJ2-2; abundance: NA; CDR3aa: CASKVRGTGELFF; CDR3nt: TGTGCCAGTAAGGTCAGGGGGACCGGGGAGCTGTTTTTT
v_gene: TRBV7-9; d_gene: NA; j_gene: TRBJ2-2; abundance: NA; CDR3aa: CASSFGTAGELFF; CDR3nt: TGTGCCAGCAGCTTTGGGACTGCCGGGGAGCTGTTTTTT
v_gene: TRBV7-2; d_gene: TRBD1; j_gene: TRBJ2-7; abundance: NA; CDR3aa: CASSSAGQGFYEQYF; CDR3nt: TGTGCCAGCAGCTCCGCGGGACAGGGTTTCTACGAGCAGTACTTC
v_gene: TRBV30; d_gene: NA; j_gene: TRBJ2-3; abundance: NA; CDR3aa: CAWRIQGFTDTQYF; CDR3nt: TGTGCCTGGAGGATCCAGGGGTTCACAGATACGCAGTATTTT
v_gene: TRBV7-3; d_gene: NA; j_gene: TRBJ2-5; abundance: NA; CDR3aa: CASSSLPQETQYF; CDR3nt: TGTGCCAGCAGCTCCCTCCCCCAAGAGACCCAGTACTTC
v_gene: TRBV11-2; d_gene: NA; j_gene: TRBJ1-5; abundance: NA; CDR3aa: CASSPRDINQPQHF; CDR3nt: TGTGCCAGCAGCCCTAGGGACATCAATCAGCCCCAGCATTTT
v_gene: TRBV7-9; d_gene: TRBD2; j_gene: TRBJ2-5; abundance: few; CDR3aa: CASTETSGRAWETQYF; CDR3nt: TGTGCCAGCACCGAGACTAGCGGGAGGGCCTGGGAGACCCAGTACTTC
v_gene: TRBV27; d_gene: TRBD1; j_gene: TRBJ2-1; abundance: once; CDR3aa: CASTPRTGRNEQFF; CDR3nt: TGTGCCAGCACCCCTAGGACAGGTCGCAATGAGCAGTTCTTC
v_gene: TRBV29-1; d_gene: TRBD1; j_gene: TRBJ2-7; abundance: NA; CDR3aa: CSGGGYYEQYF; CDR3nt: TGCAGCGGAGGGGGCTACTACGAGCAGTACTTC
v_gene: TRBV28; d_gene: TRBD1; j_gene: TRBJ2-1; abundance: NA; CDR3aa: CASSSLLDRDNGQFF; CDR3nt: TGTGCCAGCAGTTCCCTTTTGGACAGGGACAATGGGCAGTTCTTC
v_gene: TRBV28; d_gene: TRBD2; j_gene: TRBJ2-7; abundance: NA; CDR3aa: CASTSPSGTSPLEQYF; CDR3nt: TGTGCCAGCACCTCCCCTTCCGGGACTAGCCCCCTCGAGCAGTACTTC
v_gene: TRBV7-9; d_gene: NA; j_gene: TRBJ2-2; abundance: NA; CDR3aa: CASSLETGNTGELFF; CDR3nt: TGTGCCAGCAGCTTAGAAACAGGAAACACCGGGGAGCTGTTTTTT
v_gene: TRBV7-6; d_gene: NA; j_gene: TRBJ1-1; abundance: NA; CDR3aa: CASSSGIGGSTEAFF; CDR3nt: TGTGCCAGCAGCTCCGGTATAGGAGGGTCCACTGAAGCTTTCTTT
v_gene: TRBV7-7; d_gene: TRBD1; j_gene: TRBJ2-7; abundance: few; CDR3aa: CASSPGQANSYEQYF; CDR3nt: TGTGCCAGCAGCCCCGGACAGGCCAACTCCTACGAGCAGTACTTC
v_gene: TRBV28; d_gene: TRBD1; j_gene: TRBJ2-7; abundance: NA; CDR3aa: CASSQQGTGYF; CDR3nt: TGTGCCAGCAGTCAACAGGGGACCGGGTACTTC